This T cell receptor beta chain derives from a study of T cell repertoires in cytomegalovirus infection. Study outcomes and limitations: CMV-specific HLA-C-restricted TCR beta clonotypes dominated the ex vivo response.

V dropped 2 bases and J dropped 4; count of bases not matched to a gene: 7. The CDR3 runs to 16 residues. Germline V gene sequence: CDR1 SGHTA, CDR2 FQGNSA. Regarding this clonotype: The antigen remains unidentified.

TCRdb reprocessed the reads via MiXCR and lists one record per CDR3 protein. The top ten clones hold 55% to 70% of a sample with 200,000 to 250,000 distinct CDR3 sequences, roughly 34% of them seen once. The sample was CD8+ T cells from cultured PBMCs, taken from culture after CMV antigen stimulation. The clonotype originates from a human donor in good health (CMV status not recorded). Some clones in this sample may be carry-over from other donors' samples. The chain joins TRBV7-2 to TRBJ2-5; the match to TRBD2 covers 10 bases. The CDR3 is CASSLRLAGTLETQYF. CDR3 nucleotides: TGTGCCAGCAGCTTACGACTAGCGGGCACTTTAGAGACCCAGTACTTC.